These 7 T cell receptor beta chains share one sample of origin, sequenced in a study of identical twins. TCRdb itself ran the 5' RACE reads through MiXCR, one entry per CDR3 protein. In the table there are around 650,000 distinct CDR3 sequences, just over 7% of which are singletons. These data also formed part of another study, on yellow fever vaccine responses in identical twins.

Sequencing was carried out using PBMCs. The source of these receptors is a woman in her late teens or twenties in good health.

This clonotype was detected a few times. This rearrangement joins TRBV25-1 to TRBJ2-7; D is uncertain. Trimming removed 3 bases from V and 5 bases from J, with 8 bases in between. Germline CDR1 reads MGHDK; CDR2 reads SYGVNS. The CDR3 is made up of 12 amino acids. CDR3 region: CASSDVRDEQYF. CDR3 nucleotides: TGTGCCAGCAGTGACGTCCGCGACGAGCAGTACTTC.

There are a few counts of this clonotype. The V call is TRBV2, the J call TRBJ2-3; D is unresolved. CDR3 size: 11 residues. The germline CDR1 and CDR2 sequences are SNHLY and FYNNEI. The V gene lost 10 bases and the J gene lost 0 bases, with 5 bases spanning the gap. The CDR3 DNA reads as TGTGCCACCACTAGCACAGATACGCAGTATTTT. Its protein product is CATTSTDTQYF.

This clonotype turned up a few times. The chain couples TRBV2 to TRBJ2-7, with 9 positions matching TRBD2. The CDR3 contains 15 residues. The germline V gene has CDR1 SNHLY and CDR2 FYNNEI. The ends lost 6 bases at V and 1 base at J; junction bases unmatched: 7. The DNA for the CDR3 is TGTGCCAGCAGAGTTAGCGGGAGAGGGTCCTACGAGCAGTACTTC. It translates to CASRVSGRGSYEQYF. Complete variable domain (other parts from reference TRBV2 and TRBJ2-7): EPEVTQTPSHQVTQMGQEVILRCVPISNHLYFYWYRQILGQKVEFLVSFYNNEISEKSEIFDDQFSVERPDGSNFTLKIRSTKLEDSAMYFCASRVSGRGSYEQYFGPGTRLTVT.

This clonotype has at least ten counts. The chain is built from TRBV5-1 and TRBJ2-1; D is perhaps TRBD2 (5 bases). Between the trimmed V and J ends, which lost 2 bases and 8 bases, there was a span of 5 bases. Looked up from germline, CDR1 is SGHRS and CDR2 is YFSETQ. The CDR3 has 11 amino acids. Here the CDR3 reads CASSFGDEQFF. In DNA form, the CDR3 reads TGCGCCAGCAGCTTCGGGGATGAGCAGTTCTTC.

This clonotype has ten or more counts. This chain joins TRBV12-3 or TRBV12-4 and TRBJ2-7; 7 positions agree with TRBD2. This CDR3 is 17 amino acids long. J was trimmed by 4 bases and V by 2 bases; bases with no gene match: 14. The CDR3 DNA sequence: TGTGCCAGCAGTTTAATTGCGTCGGCTAGCGGACTTTACGAGCAGTACTTC. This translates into CASSLIASASGLYEQYF.

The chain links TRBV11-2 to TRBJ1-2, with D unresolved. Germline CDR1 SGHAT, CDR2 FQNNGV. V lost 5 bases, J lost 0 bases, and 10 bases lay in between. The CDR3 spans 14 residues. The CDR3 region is CASSIDIANYGYTF. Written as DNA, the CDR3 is TGTGCCAGCAGCATCGACATAGCTAACTATGGCTACACCTTC.

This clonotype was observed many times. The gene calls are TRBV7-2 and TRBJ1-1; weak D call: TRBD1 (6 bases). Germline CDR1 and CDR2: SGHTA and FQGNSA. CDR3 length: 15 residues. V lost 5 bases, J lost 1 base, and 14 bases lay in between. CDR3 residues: CASSAYRVGNTEAFF. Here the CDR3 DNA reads TGTGCCAGCAGCGCCTACAGGGTGGGGAACACTGAAGCTTTCTTT. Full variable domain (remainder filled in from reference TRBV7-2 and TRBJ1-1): GAGVSQSPSNKVTEKGKDVELRCDPISGHTALYWYRQSLGQGLEFLIYFQGNSAPDKSGLPSDRFSAERTGGSVSTLTIQRTQQEDSAVYLCASSAYRVGNTEAFFGQGTRLTVV.